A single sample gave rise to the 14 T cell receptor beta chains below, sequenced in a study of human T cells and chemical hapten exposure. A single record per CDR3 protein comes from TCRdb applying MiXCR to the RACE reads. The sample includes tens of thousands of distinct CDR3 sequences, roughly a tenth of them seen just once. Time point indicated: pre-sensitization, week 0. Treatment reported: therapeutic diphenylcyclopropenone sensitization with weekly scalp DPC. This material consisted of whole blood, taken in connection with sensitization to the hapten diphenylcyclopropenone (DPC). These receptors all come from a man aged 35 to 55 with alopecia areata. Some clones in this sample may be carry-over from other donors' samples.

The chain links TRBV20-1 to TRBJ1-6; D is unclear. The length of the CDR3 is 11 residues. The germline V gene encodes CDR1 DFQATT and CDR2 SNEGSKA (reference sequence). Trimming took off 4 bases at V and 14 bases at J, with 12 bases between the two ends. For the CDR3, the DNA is TGCAGTGCTAAACCTTTGAAGGCCCTCCACTTT. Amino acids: CSAKPLKALHF.

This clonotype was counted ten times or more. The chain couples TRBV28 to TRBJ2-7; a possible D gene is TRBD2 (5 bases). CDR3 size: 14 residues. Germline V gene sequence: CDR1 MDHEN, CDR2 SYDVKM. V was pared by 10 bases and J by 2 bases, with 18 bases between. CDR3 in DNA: TGTGCCACGAAAACTAGTGCCCGCGCCTACGAGCAGTACTTC. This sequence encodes CATKTSARAYEQYF.

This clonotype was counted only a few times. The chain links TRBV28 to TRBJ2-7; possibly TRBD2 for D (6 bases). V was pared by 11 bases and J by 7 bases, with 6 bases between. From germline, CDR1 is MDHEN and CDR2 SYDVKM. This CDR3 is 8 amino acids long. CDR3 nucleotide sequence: TGTGCCGCGGGGGAGCAGTACTTC. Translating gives CAAGEQYF.

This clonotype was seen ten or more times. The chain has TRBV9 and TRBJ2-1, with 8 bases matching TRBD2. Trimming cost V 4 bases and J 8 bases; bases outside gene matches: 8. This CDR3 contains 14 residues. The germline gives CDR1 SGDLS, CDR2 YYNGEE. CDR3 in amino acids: CASSTAGGIDEQFF. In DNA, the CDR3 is TGTGCCAGCAGCACGGCGGGAGGTATAGATGAGCAGTTCTTC. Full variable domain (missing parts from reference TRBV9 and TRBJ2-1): DSGVTQTPKHLITATGQRVTLRCSPRSGDLSVYWYQQSLDQGLQFLIQYYNGEERAKGNILERFSAQQFPDLHSELNLSSLELGDSALYFCASSTAGGIDEQFFGPGTRLTVL.

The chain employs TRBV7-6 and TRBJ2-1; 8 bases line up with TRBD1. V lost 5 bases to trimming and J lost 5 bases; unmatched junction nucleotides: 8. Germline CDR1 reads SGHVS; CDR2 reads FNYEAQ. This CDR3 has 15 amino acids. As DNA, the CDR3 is TGTGCCAGCAGCCCGCGGACAGGGTTCGACAATGAGCAGTTCTTC. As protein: CASSPRTGFDNEQFF.

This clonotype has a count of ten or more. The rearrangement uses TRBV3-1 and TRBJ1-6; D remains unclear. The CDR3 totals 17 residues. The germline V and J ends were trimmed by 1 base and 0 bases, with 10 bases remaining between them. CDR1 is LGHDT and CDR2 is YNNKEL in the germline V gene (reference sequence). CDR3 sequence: CASSQAVGSSYNSPLHF. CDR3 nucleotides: TGTGCCAGCAGCCAAGCAGTCGGGAGCTCCTATAATTCACCCCTCCACTTT.

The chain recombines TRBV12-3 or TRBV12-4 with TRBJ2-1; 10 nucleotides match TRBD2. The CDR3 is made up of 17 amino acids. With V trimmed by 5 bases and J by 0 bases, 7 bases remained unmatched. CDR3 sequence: CASSPEAGGPSYNEQFF. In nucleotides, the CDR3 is TGTGCCAGCAGTCCAGAAGCGGGAGGGCCCTCCTACAATGAGCAGTTCTTC.

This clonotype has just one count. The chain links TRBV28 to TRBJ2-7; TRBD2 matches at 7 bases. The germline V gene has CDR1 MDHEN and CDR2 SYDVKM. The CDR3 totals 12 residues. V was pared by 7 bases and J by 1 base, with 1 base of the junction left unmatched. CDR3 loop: CASTSGSYEQYF. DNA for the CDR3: TGTGCCAGCACTAGCGGATCCTACGAGCAGTACTTC.

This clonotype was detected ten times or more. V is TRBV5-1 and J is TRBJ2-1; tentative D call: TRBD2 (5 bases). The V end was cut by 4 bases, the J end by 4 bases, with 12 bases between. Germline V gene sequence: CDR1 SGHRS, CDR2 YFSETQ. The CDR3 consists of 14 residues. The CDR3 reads CASSPRTLYNEQFF. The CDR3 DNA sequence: TGCGCCAGCAGCCCGAGGACTTTATACAATGAGCAGTTCTTC.

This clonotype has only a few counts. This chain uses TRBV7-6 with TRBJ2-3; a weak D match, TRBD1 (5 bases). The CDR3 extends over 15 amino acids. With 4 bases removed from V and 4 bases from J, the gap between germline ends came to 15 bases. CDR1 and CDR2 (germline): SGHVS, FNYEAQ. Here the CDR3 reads CASSSVRVFADTQYF. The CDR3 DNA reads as TGTGCCAGCAGCTCAGTCAGGGTATTTGCAGATACGCAGTATTTT.

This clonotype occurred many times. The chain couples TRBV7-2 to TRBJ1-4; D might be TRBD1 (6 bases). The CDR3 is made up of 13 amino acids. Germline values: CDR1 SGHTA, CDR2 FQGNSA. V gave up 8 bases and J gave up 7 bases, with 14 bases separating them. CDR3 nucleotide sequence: TGTGCCAGCGGGCGGGGGGCCGGTGAAAAACTGTTTTTT. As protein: CASGRGAGEKLFF.

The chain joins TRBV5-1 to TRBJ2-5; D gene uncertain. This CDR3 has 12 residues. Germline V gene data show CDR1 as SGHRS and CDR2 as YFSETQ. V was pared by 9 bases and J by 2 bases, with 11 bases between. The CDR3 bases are TGCGCCAACCCGTTAGATCAAGAGACCCAGTACTTC. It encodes CANPLDQETQYF.

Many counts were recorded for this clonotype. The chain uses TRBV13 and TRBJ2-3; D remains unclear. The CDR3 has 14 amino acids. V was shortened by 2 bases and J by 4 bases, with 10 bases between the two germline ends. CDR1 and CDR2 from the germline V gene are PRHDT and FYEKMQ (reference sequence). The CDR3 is CASSLLVKADTQYF. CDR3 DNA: TGTGCCAGCAGCTTACTGGTGAAAGCAGATACGCAGTATTTT.

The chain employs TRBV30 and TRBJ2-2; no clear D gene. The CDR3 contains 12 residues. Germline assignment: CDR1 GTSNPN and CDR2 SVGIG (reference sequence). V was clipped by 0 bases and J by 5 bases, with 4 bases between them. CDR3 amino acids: CAWSVRTGELFF. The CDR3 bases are TGTGCCTGGAGTGTACGGACCGGGGAGCTGTTTTTT.